This T cell receptor beta chain was sequenced in a study of cytomegalovirus exposure and HLA in healthy donors. General observations from the study: The HLA-A and HLA-B alleles of most subjects were reportedly predicted accurately from TCR beta sequences.

As concerns this clone: What it binds is unknown.

At sampling all donors were nominally healthy, likely with unrecorded immune exposures. PCR used 60 Vbeta primers and 13 Jbeta primers. Clones were sequenced by immunoSEQ multiplex PCR, and TCRdb holds only the in-frame ones, with some missing. The sample includes 150,000 to 200,000 clones, over 60% seen only once; the top ten take around 2.8%. This CDR3 spans 15 amino acids. The V and J ends lost 6 bases and 7 bases, in that order; junction bases with no gene match: 15. Germline assignment: CDR1 SGHDT and CDR2 YYEEEE. The receptor comes from a woman aged 25 to 39 in good health and CMV-seronegative. This sequence joins TRBV5-6 and TRBJ2-7; 8 bases are shared with TRBD1. The sample consisted of PBMCs. The CDR3 coding sequence is TGTGCCAGCACATCTACCGGACAGGGACCTAGGGAGCAGTACTTC. It specifies CASTSTGQGPREQYF.